The 26 T cell receptor beta chains given below trace back to one sample, sequenced in a study of regulatory T cells in long-lasting Graves disease. The time point here: newly diagnosed GD, antithyroid drugs for less than 3 months. Scientists built the TCR library using RNA that was extracted from PBMCs. TCR beta libraries were built with iRepertoire HTBI primers and Arm-PCR of CDR3 regions. Each CDR3 protein is one row after TCRdb ran MiXCR on the multiplex PCR reads. The sample lists about 620,000 distinct CDR3 sequences; 16% were seen once. The sample also formed part of further work on T cells in Graves' hyperthyroidism and ophthalmopathy.

Sequenced here: peripheral blood mononuclear cells (PBMCs), sampled at new diagnosis, from a patient treated with antithyroid drugs. The origin of the receptors is a woman aged 25-40 years with Graves disease.

CDR3 sequence (DNA): TGTGCCAGCACCCCGGACAGGGCCTATGGCTACACCTTC. This gives the protein CASTPDRAYGYTF. The V gene is TRBV2, the J gene TRBJ1-2; 8 nucleotides align to TRBD1. There are 13 residues in the CDR3. The junction had 5 bases not matched to a gene; V was cut back by 7 bases and J by 4 bases. CDR1 and CDR2 (germline): SNHLY, FYNNEI.

This clonotype was observed many times. The chain carries TRBV20-1 and TRBJ2-1, with 14 bases that match TRBD2. This CDR3 is built from 14 residues. Germline V lookup: CDR1 DFQATT, CDR2 SNEGSKA (reference sequence). The ends lost 6 bases at V and 11 bases at J; junction bases unmatched: 9. CDR3 in amino acids: CSAPGLAGDRKQFF. DNA of the CDR3: TGCAGTGCCCCGGGACTAGCGGGAGACCGGAAGCAGTTCTTC.

This chain connects TRBV27 to TRBJ1-2; 10 positions match TRBD1. Germline-derived CDR1 and CDR2 are MNHEY and SMNVEV (reference sequence). CDR3 length equals 15 residues. V shed 9 bases and J 10 bases; nucleotides not matched to a gene: 17. Written as DNA, the CDR3 is TGTGCCAGTAGCCTATCCGGGACAGGGGTTCTTGACTACACCTTC. Protein product: CASSLSGTGVLDYTF.

This clonotype was counted ten times or more. The genes are TRBV6-1 and TRBJ2-3, with TRBD2 identical over 12 bases. The germline V gene has CDR1 MNHNS and CDR2 SASEGT. The V segment lost 6 bases and the J segment 3 bases; nucleotides outside the gene matches: 13. The CDR3 loop spans 18 amino acids. The CDR3 coding sequence is TGTGCCAGCAGCCCAAGAGGGTTTGGACTAGCGGGGACAGATACGCAGTATTTT. The encoded protein is CASSPRGFGLAGTDTQYF.

The chain uses TRBV27 and TRBJ2-3; maybe TRBD2 (6 bases). CDR1 is MNHEY and CDR2 is SMNVEV in the germline V gene (reference sequence). Trimming stripped 4 bases from V and 2 bases from J, with 13 bases between. The CDR3 consists of 15 residues. The CDR3 DNA sequence: TGTGCCAGCAGTTGGGGGACTCCCTACACAGATACGCAGTATTTT. It is translated as CASSWGTPYTDTQYF.

This clonotype was counted ten times or more. The chain joins TRBV29-1 to TRBJ2-7; D remains ambiguous. The CDR3 consists of 13 residues. Trimming took off 6 bases at V and 2 bases at J, with 14 bases between the two ends. Germline CDR1 reads SQVTM; CDR2 reads ANQGSEA. CDR3 in DNA: TGCAGCGTCGCTAGGGTTTCCCCCTACGAGCAGTACTTC. Its translation is CSVARVSPYEQYF.

The V call is TRBV6-2 or TRBV6-3, the J call TRBJ1-4; D is ambiguous. Germline V gives CDR1 MNHEY, CDR2 SVGEGT. There are 17 residues in the CDR3. V dropped 0 bases and J dropped 5 bases, with 16 bases sitting between them. Written as DNA, the CDR3 is TGTGCCAGCAGTTACTCTACAACCGCGAGTATCAATGAAAAACTGTTTTTT. Encoded protein: CASSYSTTASINEKLFF.

About this clonotype itself: This may arise from a read error, as a much more abundant clone is one base away. The chain has TRBV28 and TRBJ2-4, with unresolved D. The CDR3 spans 15 residues. Trimming stripped 7 bases from V and 1 base from J, with 14 bases between. The germline gives CDR1 MDHEN, CDR2 SYDVKM. The CDR3 region is CASTRRPAAKNIQYF. In nucleotides, the CDR3 is TGTGCCAGCACCCGCCGGCCGGCTGCCAAAAACATTCAGTACTTC. Supplemented by reference TRBV28 and TRBJ2-4, the full variable domain reads DVKVTQSSRYLVKRTGEKVFLECVQDMDHENMFWYRQDPGLGLRLIYFSYDVKMKEKGDIPEGYSVSREKKERFSLILESASTNQTSMYLCASTRRPAAKNIQYFGAGTRLSVL.

This clonotype was seen many times. The chain couples TRBV12-3 or TRBV12-4 to TRBJ2-2; D unclear. The CDR3 sequence is 13 residues long. V lost 3 bases to trimming and J lost 6 bases, with 8 bases between them. CDR3 residues: CASSFSVSGELFF. The CDR3 region has the DNA TGTGCCAGCAGTTTCAGCGTATCCGGGGAGCTGTTTTTT.

Comments on this clonotype: A read error may be the cause here, since a much bigger clone is one base away. CDR3 sequence (DNA): TGTGCCAGCAGGTTAATGGGGATGGCAGGGGGCGAGACCCAGTACTTC. Translating gives CASRLMGMAGGETQYF. The rearrangement links TRBV12-3 or TRBV12-4 to TRBJ2-5; 8 positions match TRBD1. V lost 6 bases to trimming and J lost 5 bases; unmatched junction nucleotides: 14. The CDR3 consists of 16 residues.

In its sample, this clonotype was seen many times. V is TRBV29-1 and J is TRBJ2-1; possibly TRBD1 for D (6 bases). There are 13 residues in the CDR3. The V gene lost 7 bases and the J gene lost 4 bases, with 14 bases spanning the gap. Germline loops: CDR1 SQVTM, CDR2 ANQGSEA. The CDR3 coding sequence is TGCAGCGGGCTCAGGGGAGCGTACAATGAGCAGTTCTTC. This encodes CSGLRGAYNEQFF.

This clonotype appeared many times. The V and J genes are TRBV20-1 and TRBJ2-5; no firm D call. This CDR3 is 14 amino acids long. Germline CDR1 reads DFQATT; CDR2 reads SNEGSKA (reference sequence). Deletions cut 1 base from V and 5 bases from J, with 14 bases between. The DNA for the CDR3 is TGCAGTGCTAGAGCCCCTCGCGGATCGGAGACCCAGTACTTC. This translates into CSARAPRGSETQYF.

The V gene is TRBV11-2, the J gene TRBJ2-5; D gene ambiguous. Germline assignment: CDR1 SGHAT and CDR2 FQNNGV. The CDR3 runs to 14 residues. Trimming stripped 2 bases from V and 4 bases from J, with 11 bases between. CDR3 in amino acids: CASSLRARPETQYF. For the CDR3, the DNA is TGTGCCAGCAGCTTAAGGGCCCGTCCAGAGACCCAGTACTTC.

The chain has TRBV20-1 and TRBJ1-1; D call uncertain. The length of the CDR3 is 13 residues. Germline V lookup: CDR1 DFQATT, CDR2 SNEGSKA (reference sequence). V was shortened by 2 bases and J by 1 base, with 8 bases between the two germline ends. The CDR3 coding sequence is TGCAGTGCTAGATTTACATGGAACACTGAAGCTTTCTTT. Amino acid sequence: CSARFTWNTEAFF.

This clonotype showed up just a few times. The V call is TRBV18, the J call TRBJ1-2; D is undetermined. The CDR3 has 13 residues. Trimming took off 2 bases at V and 8 bases at J, with 12 bases between the two ends. Germline V gene sequence: CDR1 KGHSH, CDR2 LQKENI. CDR3: CASSPGVTRGYTF. CDR3 DNA: TGTGCCAGCTCACCAGGGGTTACCCGGGGCTACACCTTC. Full variable domain (missing parts from reference TRBV18 and TRBJ1-2): NAGVMQNPRHLVRRRGQEARLRCSPMKGHSHVYWYRQLPEEGLKFMVYLQKENIIDESGMPKERFSAEFPKEGPSILRIQQVVRGDSAAYFCASSPGVTRGYTFGSGTRLTVV.

This clonotype was seen a handful of times. The V and J genes are TRBV28 and TRBJ2-3; D gene ambiguous. The CDR3 loop spans 17 amino acids. Germline CDR1 is MDHEN and CDR2 is SYDVKM. V was trimmed by 5 bases and J by 5 bases, leaving 23 bases between them. In DNA form, the CDR3 reads TGTGCCAGCAGTCCCGATGACGCGGTCTTTAAAATAGATACGCAGTATTTT. This gives the protein CASSPDDAVFKIDTQYF.

This chain uses TRBV27 with TRBJ2-7, with a weak D call TRBD1 (6 bases). Germline CDR1 reads MNHEY; CDR2 reads SMNVEV (reference sequence). This CDR3 region has 15 residues. Trimming left V 6 bases short and J 2 bases short, with 17 bases between. Here the CDR3 reads CASRSEQGRPYEQYF. The CDR3 DNA reads as TGTGCCAGCAGATCTGAACAGGGACGGCCCTACGAGCAGTACTTC.

The chain carries TRBV11-2 and TRBJ1-2, with 8 bases that match TRBD1. Germline lookup yields CDR1 SGHAT and CDR2 FQNNGV. With V trimmed by 1 base and J by 8 bases, 3 bases remained unmatched. This CDR3 is built from 13 residues. For the CDR3, the DNA is TGTGCCAGCAGCTTAGGGACAGGGTGGGGCTACACCTTC. This encodes CASSLGTGWGYTF.

The sample holds many counts of this clonotype. This chain uses TRBV20-1 with TRBJ1-1, with 9 positions matching TRBD1. V shed 6 bases and J 2 bases; nucleotides not matched to a gene: 7. This CDR3 has 14 residues. Germline CDR1 reads DFQATT; CDR2 reads SNEGSKA (reference sequence). Here the CDR3 reads CSAKRTGVNTEAFF. CDR3 DNA sequence: TGCAGTGCCAAAAGGACAGGGGTAAACACTGAAGCTTTCTTT.

This clonotype was found many times. V and J are TRBV28 and TRBJ2-7; 9 nucleotides line up with TRBD1. Trimming took 5 bases from V and 0 from J; bases not matched to a gene: 11. CDR1 is MDHEN and CDR2 is SYDVKM in the germline V gene. CDR3 length: 17 residues. CDR3 nucleotide sequence: TGTGCCAGCAGTCCCTATTCCCCGGGACAGGGCTCCTACGAGCAGTACTTC. This sequence encodes CASSPYSPGQGSYEQYF.

The table lists this clonotype with a few counts. The chain joins TRBV29-1 to TRBJ2-1, with D possibly called TRBD1 or TRBD2 (5 bases each). The CDR3 runs to 16 residues. Per germline, CDR1 SQVTM and CDR2 ANQGSEA. The V end was cut by 6 bases, the J end by 13 bases, with 31 bases between. The CDR3 DNA follows: TGCAGCGTCAGTGGGGGACGGAGAGGGTTTGGGGAGAATCAGTTCTTC. Its translation is CSVSGGRRGFGENQFF.

The rearrangement joins TRBV6-1 to TRBJ2-2; either TRBD1 or TRBD2 may fit D (5 bases each). This CDR3 spans 15 amino acids. Germline lookup yields CDR1 MNHNS and CDR2 SASEGT. With 5 bases removed from V and 6 bases from J, the gap between germline ends came to 16 bases. DNA of the CDR3: TGTGCCAGCAGTCCAAGCACGGGACCGGCCGGGGAGCTGTTTTTT. Its protein product is CASSPSTGPAGELFF.

This clonotype was counted ten times or more. The genes are TRBV27 and TRBJ2-3, with TRBD1 matching 7 bases. Trimming took 6 bases from V and 2 from J; bases not matched to a gene: 5. The length of the CDR3 is 14 residues. Germline lookup yields CDR1 MNHEY and CDR2 SMNVEV (reference sequence). The CDR3 is CASSQDRLTDTQYF. CDR3 nucleotide sequence: TGTGCCAGCAGCCAGGACAGGCTCACAGATACGCAGTATTTT.

The rearrangement joins TRBV7-9 to TRBJ1-5, with D maybe TRBD1 (5 bases). CDR3 size: 14 residues. The V and J ends lost 2 bases and 6 bases respectively, with 11 bases between them. Germline V CDR1 and CDR2: SEHNR, FQNEAQ (reference sequence). The CDR3 sequence is CASSLSGARQPQHF. The DNA of the CDR3 is TGTGCCAGCAGCTTATCTGGGGCGCGTCAGCCCCAGCATTTT.

This clonotype showed up just once. The genes are TRBV7-9 and TRBJ1-1, with 8 bases that match TRBD1. The CDR3 has 15 amino acids. The germline V gene encodes CDR1 SEHNR and CDR2 FQNEAQ (reference sequence). The ends lost 4 bases at V and 3 bases at J; junction bases unmatched: 7. The CDR3 protein is CASSSLDREDTEAFF. The CDR3 region has the DNA TGTGCCAGCAGCTCACTGGACAGGGAGGACACTGAAGCTTTCTTT.

This clonotype occurred many times. The chain links TRBV12-3 or TRBV12-4 to TRBJ2-2; D unresolved. The CDR3 has 15 residues. V was trimmed by 7 bases and J by 5 bases, leaving 17 bases between them. The chain's CDR3 is CASMGTVHGTGELFF. The DNA of the CDR3 is TGTGCCAGCATGGGCACGGTACACGGAACCGGGGAGCTGTTTTTT.